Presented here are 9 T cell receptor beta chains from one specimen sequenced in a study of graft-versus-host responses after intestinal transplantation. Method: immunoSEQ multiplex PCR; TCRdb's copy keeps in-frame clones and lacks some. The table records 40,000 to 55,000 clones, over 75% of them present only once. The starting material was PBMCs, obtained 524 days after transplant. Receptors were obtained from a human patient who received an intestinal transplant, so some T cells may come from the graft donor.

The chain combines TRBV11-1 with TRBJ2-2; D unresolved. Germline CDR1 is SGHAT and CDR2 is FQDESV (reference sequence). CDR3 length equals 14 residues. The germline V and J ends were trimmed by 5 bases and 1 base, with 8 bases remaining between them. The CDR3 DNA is TGTGCCAGCAGCCGGAACCAGAACACCGGGGAGCTGTTTTTT. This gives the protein CASSRNQNTGELFF.

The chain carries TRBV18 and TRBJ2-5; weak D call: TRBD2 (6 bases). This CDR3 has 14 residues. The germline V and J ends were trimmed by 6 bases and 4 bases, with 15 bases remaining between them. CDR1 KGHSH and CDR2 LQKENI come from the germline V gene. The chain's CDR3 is CASSGDFGGETQYF. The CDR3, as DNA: TGTGCCAGCTCGGGGGATTTCGGGGGAGAGACCCAGTACTTC.

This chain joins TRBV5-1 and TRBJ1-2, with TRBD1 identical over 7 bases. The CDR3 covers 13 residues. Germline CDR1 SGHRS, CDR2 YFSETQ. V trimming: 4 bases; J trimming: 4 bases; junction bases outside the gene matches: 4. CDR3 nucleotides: TGCGCCAGCAGCCCAGGGGGTGCCTATGGCTACACCTTC. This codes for CASSPGGAYGYTF.

CDR3 DNA sequence: TGCAGTGCTAGTCCGCGGTACGAGCAGTACTTC. It is translated as CSASPRYEQYF. The V and J genes are TRBV20-1 and TRBJ2-7; D is unresolved. V lost 3 bases and J 4 bases, leaving 7 bases between the germline ends. The germline gives CDR1 DFQATT, CDR2 SNEGSKA (reference sequence). The CDR3 spans 11 residues.

In DNA, the CDR3 is TGTGCCAGCAGTGCCGAGCATGAGCAGTTCTTC. The encoded protein is CASSAEHEQFF. The chain combines TRBV25-1 with TRBJ2-1, with D unresolved. Trimming removed 4 bases from V and 8 bases from J, with 6 bases in between. Germline V gene lookup returns CDR1 MGHDK and CDR2 SYGVNS. The CDR3 is 11 residues long.

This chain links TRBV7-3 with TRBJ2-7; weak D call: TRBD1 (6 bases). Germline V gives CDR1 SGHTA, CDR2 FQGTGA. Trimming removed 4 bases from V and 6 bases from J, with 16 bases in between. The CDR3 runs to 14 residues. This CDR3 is CASSYGDTGAEQYF. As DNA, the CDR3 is TGTGCCAGCAGCTACGGGGACACCGGGGCCGAGCAGTACTTC.

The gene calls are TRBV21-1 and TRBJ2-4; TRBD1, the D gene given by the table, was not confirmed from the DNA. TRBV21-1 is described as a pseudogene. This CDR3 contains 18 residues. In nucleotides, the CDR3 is TGTGCCAGCAGCAAATCCCGTGGGGCGGAGCTGGCCAAAAACATTCAGTACTTC. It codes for CASSKSRGAELAKNIQYF.

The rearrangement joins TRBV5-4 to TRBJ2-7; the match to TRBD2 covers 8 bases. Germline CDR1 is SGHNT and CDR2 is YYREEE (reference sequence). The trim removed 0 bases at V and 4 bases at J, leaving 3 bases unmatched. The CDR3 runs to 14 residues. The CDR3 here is CASSLGGGGYEQYF. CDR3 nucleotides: TGTGCCAGCAGCTTGGGCGGCGGGGGGTACGAGCAGTACTTC.

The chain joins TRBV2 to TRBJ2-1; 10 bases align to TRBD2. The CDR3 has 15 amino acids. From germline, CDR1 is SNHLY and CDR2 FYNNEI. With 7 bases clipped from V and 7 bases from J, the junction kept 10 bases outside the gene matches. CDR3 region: CASTMLAGGPNEQFF. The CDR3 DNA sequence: TGTGCCAGCACCATGTTAGCGGGAGGCCCGAATGAGCAGTTCTTC.